This entry is about one T cell receptor beta chain. The antigen is unknown. PCR amplification relied on 60 Vbeta primers (plus 13 Jbeta primers). Profiling relied on immunoSEQ multiplex PCR, and the TCRdb table lists in-frame clones only, not all of them. The profile shows tens of thousands of clones, roughly four fifths of them singletons. The sample originates from a study of cytomegalovirus exposure and HLA in healthy donors. Overall study results and limits: Immune exposure information comprised only CMV serostatus. A later analysis reportedly identified an Asian-associated ancestry cluster as carrying fewer N-insertions than the approximately 620-donor mean.

The CDR3 has 14 amino acids. Trimming took 7 bases from V and 7 from J; bases not matched to a gene: 9. Germline V gene lookup returns CDR1 SNHLY and CDR2 FYNNEI. The chain has TRBV2 and TRBJ2-2; 7 nucleotides agree with TRBD2. Source material: PBMCs. The TCR was taken from a man in his late teens or twenties in good health and CMV-seronegative. The CDR3 protein is CASTGRENHGELFF. The DNA of the CDR3 is TGTGCCAGCACGGGGCGGGAGAACCACGGGGAGCTGTTTTTT.